These 24 T cell receptor beta chains were all obtained from the same sample, sequenced in a study of technical replicates of blood from a few donors. Using immunoSEQ multiplex PCR, the repertoire was profiled, and TCRdb retains in-frame clones only, with some absent. Here the sample spans more than 75,000 clones, under 95% being singletons. The sample comprised T cells isolated from PBMCs. The source of these receptors is a human donor in good health.

This rearrangement joins TRBV7-9 to TRBJ2-1; possibly TRBD2 for D (6 bases). Germline CDR1 and CDR2: SEHNR and FQNEAQ (reference sequence). Deletions cut 6 bases from V and 0 bases from J, with 15 bases between. The length of the CDR3 is 16 residues. CDR3 DNA sequence: TGTGCCAGCAGTCGAATAGCGGAGAGCTCCTACAATGAGCAGTTCTTC. This gives the protein CASSRIAESSYNEQFF.

J is TRBJ2-1 and V is TRBV6-6, with D possibly being TRBD2 (7 bases). The CDR3 length is 16 residues. The V gene lost 6 bases and the J gene lost 10 bases, with 25 bases spanning the gap. Germline loops: CDR1 MNHNY, CDR2 SVGAGI (reference sequence). The CDR3: CASRPHRGANFMEQFF. The CDR3 region has the DNA TGTGCCAGCAGGCCCCATCGGGGGGCCAACTTTATGGAGCAGTTCTTC.

The chain links TRBV14 to TRBJ1-1; 7 bases align to TRBD1. V dropped 2 bases and J dropped 8; count of bases not matched to a gene: 17. The CDR3 is 17 residues long. Germline assignment: CDR1 SGHDN and CDR2 FVKESK. CDR3 nucleotide sequence: TGTGCCAGCAGCCAATTGTATGGTCCGGGACAGTACCCCGAAGCTTTCTTT. Protein: CASSQLYGPGQYPEAFF.

This clone appeared a single time. The rearrangement links TRBV6-6 to TRBJ2-5; 8 nucleotides align to TRBD2. This CDR3 is built from 14 residues. Unmatched junction bases numbered 5, after V lost 3 bases and J lost 5 bases. Germline V gives CDR1 MNHNY, CDR2 SVGAGI (reference sequence). CDR3 protein: CASSYTGGRETQYF. The CDR3 bases are TGTGCCAGCAGTTATACGGGGGGGCGCGAGACCCAGTACTTC.

This chain links TRBV19 with TRBJ1-5; a possible D gene is TRBD1 (5 bases). Per the germline V gene, CDR1 is LNHDA and CDR2 is SQIVND (reference sequence). The germline V and J ends were trimmed by 5 bases and 1 base, with 12 bases remaining between them. The CDR3 is 15 residues long. CDR3 sequence reads: CASSLGPQSNQPQHF. CDR3 nucleotide sequence: TGTGCCAGTAGTCTGGGGCCCCAAAGCAATCAGCCCCAGCATTTT.

The chain has TRBV27 and TRBJ2-3, with TRBD1 matching over 7 bases. Germline-derived CDR1 and CDR2 are MNHEY and SMNVEV (reference sequence). This CDR3 region has 15 residues. After removal of 8 bases from V and 1 base from J, the junction contained 9 bases not matched to a gene. CDR3 sequence: CASQHTGTGTDTQYF. CDR3 DNA: TGTGCCAGCCAACACACGGGGACAGGCACAGATACGCAGTATTTT.

J is TRBJ1-3 and V is TRBV18; TRBD1 might be the D (5 bases). V was trimmed by 0 bases and J by 2 bases, leaving 8 bases between them. The CDR3 has 15 amino acids. Germline V gives CDR1 KGHSH, CDR2 LQKENI. CDR3 bases: TGTGCCAGCTCACCACCACAACAGGCTGGAAACACCATATATTTT. Its translation: CASSPPQQAGNTIYF.

This clone is a singleton in its sample. As DNA, the CDR3 is TGTGCCAGCAGTTTAATAGCGGGAGGCAGGAATGAGCAGTTCTTC. Its translation: CASSLIAGGRNEQFF. V and J are TRBV27 and TRBJ2-1; TRBD2 agrees at 10 bases. CDR3 size: 15 residues. Per the germline V gene, CDR1 is MNHEY and CDR2 is SMNVEV (reference sequence). The V segment lost 2 bases and the J segment 7 bases; nucleotides outside the gene matches: 5.

This clone was observed a single time. Other DNA sequences in this sample translate to the same CDR3. The chain couples TRBV30 to TRBJ2-5; no reliable D call. The CDR3 totals 12 residues. Trimming took off 5 bases at V and 0 bases at J, with 7 bases between the two ends. CDR1 and CDR2 from the germline V gene are GTSNPN and SVGIG (reference sequence). The CDR3 is CAWSANQETQYF. The CDR3 DNA follows: TGTGCCTGGTCCGCTAACCAAGAGACCCAGTACTTC. Based on the CDR3 plus reference TRBV30 and TRBJ2-5, the full variable domain is SQTIHQWPATLVQPVGSPLSLECTVEGTSNPNLYWYRQAAGRGLQLLFYSVGIGQISSEVPQNLSASRPQDRQFILSSKKLLLSDSGFYLCAWSANQETQYFGPGTRLLVL.

The chain employs TRBV6-5 and TRBJ1-2; 8 bases map to TRBD1. The CDR3 runs to 13 residues. CDR1 and CDR2 from the germline V gene are MNHEY and SVGAGI. The ends lost 4 bases at V and 4 bases at J; junction bases unmatched: 2. This chain's CDR3 is CASSWDRSYGYTF. CDR3 nucleotides: TGTGCCAGCAGTTGGGACAGGAGCTATGGCTACACCTTC.

This clone was seen more than once but under ten times. The CDR3 loop reads CSVRRLENYGYTF. The DNA of the CDR3 is TGCAGCGTCAGAAGACTGGAGAACTATGGCTACACCTTC. The rearrangement uses TRBV29-1 and TRBJ1-2; the D is unclear. The CDR3 runs to 13 residues. V was shortened by 6 bases and J by 2 bases, with 13 bases between the two germline ends. CDR1 is SQVTM, CDR2 ANQGSEA, per germline.

This clone has just one count. V is TRBV5-4 and J is TRBJ2-3; D is possibly TRBD1 (5 bases). CDR3 length equals 14 residues. Trimming left V 0 bases short and J 6 bases short, with 11 bases between. CDR1 is SGHNT and CDR2 is YYREEE in the germline V gene (reference sequence). The CDR3 loop reads CASSLGTKPDTQYF. CDR3 bases: TGTGCCAGCAGCTTGGGGACAAAGCCGGATACGCAGTATTTT.

The table lists this clone with a count of one. The chain links TRBV27 to TRBJ2-1; 10 nucleotides agree with TRBD1. Looked up from germline, CDR1 is MNHEY and CDR2 is SMNVEV (reference sequence). V shed 0 bases and J 4 bases; nucleotides not matched to a gene: 3. The CDR3 is made up of 16 amino acids. CDR3 sequence (DNA): TGTGCCAGCAGTTTATCTCCGGGACAGGGGTACAATGAGCAGTTCTTC. This encodes CASSLSPGQGYNEQFF.

Only one count was recorded for this clone. The J gene is TRBJ2-5, the V gene TRBV5-1; 9 nucleotides line up with TRBD2. The germline V gene has CDR1 SGHRS and CDR2 YFSETQ. This CDR3 is 15 amino acids long. The V gene end was trimmed by 1 base and the J gene end by 1 base; junction bases not matched to a gene: 2. For the CDR3, the DNA is TGCGCCAGCAGCTTGCTAGCGGGGCCCCAAGAGACCCAGTACTTC. It translates to CASSLLAGPQETQYF.

The DNA of the CDR3 is TGTGCCAGCAGCGGAACTACGGGACAGGGGGAAGGCTACACCTTC. It yields the protein CASSGTTGQGEGYTF. The rearrangement links TRBV2 to TRBJ1-2; 11 nucleotides agree with TRBD1. V shed 6 bases, J shed 8 bases, and the junction held 11 bases outside the gene matches. Germline-derived CDR1 and CDR2 are SNHLY and FYNNEI. CDR3 length: 15 amino acids.

The chain carries TRBV6-6 and TRBJ2-5; the D gene is possibly TRBD1 (5 bases). The CDR3 spans 15 residues. Germline V gene sequence: CDR1 MNHNY, CDR2 SVGAGI (reference sequence). The germline V and J ends were trimmed by 6 bases and 1 base, with 15 bases remaining between them. The CDR3 region is CASRDSFMAQETQYF. DNA of the CDR3: TGTGCCAGCAGAGACAGCTTTATGGCCCAAGAGACCCAGTACTTC.

The chain employs TRBV7-6 and TRBJ2-3, with 7 bases fitting TRBD1. The V segment lost 5 bases and the J segment 2 bases; nucleotides outside the gene matches: 13. This CDR3 region has 17 residues. Germline CDR1 is SGHVS and CDR2 is FNYEAQ. In nucleotides, the CDR3 is TGTGCCAGCAGCCCTATTCGCGGACAGGAGCTCACAGATACGCAGTATTTT. It translates to CASSPIRGQELTDTQYF.

V is TRBV14 and J is TRBJ1-1; D remains ambiguous. Germline-derived CDR1 and CDR2 are SGHDN and FVKESK. The CDR3 totals 12 residues. With 4 bases removed from V and 11 bases from J, the gap between germline ends came to 14 bases. The CDR3 DNA reads as TGTGCCAGCAGCCCGGGAGGGAAGGAGGCTTTCTTT. This gives the protein CASSPGGKEAFF.

The rearrangement joins TRBV4-2 to TRBJ2-2; TRBD2 is a possible D gene (6 bases). V shed 4 bases and J shed 4 bases, with 19 bases lying between them. This CDR3 spans 17 amino acids. Germline V gene sequence: CDR1 LGHNA, CDR2 YNFKEQ. The CDR3 sequence is CASSPLLASVGTGELFF. In DNA, the CDR3 is TGTGCCAGCAGCCCCCTGCTGGCTAGCGTGGGCACCGGGGAGCTGTTTTTT.

The chain uses TRBV2 and TRBJ2-7; D is uncertain. CDR1 is SNHLY, CDR2 FYNNEI, per germline. CDR3 length: 13 amino acids. The germline V and J ends were trimmed by 2 bases and 5 bases, with 10 bases remaining between them. CDR3: CASSESQANEQYF. CDR3 sequence (DNA): TGTGCCAGCAGTGAATCCCAGGCCAACGAGCAGTACTTC.

The V gene is TRBV6-5, the J gene TRBJ1-4, with no clear D. CDR1 is MNHEY, CDR2 SVGAGI, per germline. V shed 5 bases and J shed 12 bases, with 7 bases lying between them. The CDR3 has 10 residues. The CDR3 loop is CASSNSELFF. The CDR3 region has the DNA TGTGCCAGCAGTAACAGTGAACTGTTTTTT.

This clone was seen a single time. The genes are TRBV5-1 and TRBJ2-7; tentative D call: TRBD1 (6 bases). Looked up from germline, CDR1 is SGHRS and CDR2 is YFSETQ. Trimming removed 3 bases at V and 6 bases at J, with 22 bases between. The CDR3 length is 16 residues. The CDR3 sequence: CASSSSTQGSVGEQYF. CDR3 DNA: TGCGCCAGCAGCTCCTCTACACAGGGATCCGTCGGCGAGCAGTACTTC.

The DNA for the CDR3 is TGTGCCAGCAGTTACGGCTCCGGGACAGTCTCCTACGAGCAGTACTTC. Its protein product is CASSYGSGTVSYEQYF. The chain uses TRBV6-6 and TRBJ2-7, with 7 bases identical to TRBD1. V trimming: 2 bases; J trimming: 0 bases; junction bases outside the gene matches: 7. CDR1 and CDR2 (germline): MNHNY, SVGAGI (reference sequence). This CDR3 has 16 residues.

In its sample, this clone was seen once. The chain carries TRBV4-1 and TRBJ1-1; D possibly corresponds to TRBD1 (6 bases). This CDR3 region has 15 residues. Looked up from germline, CDR1 is MGHRA and CDR2 is YSYEKL. The V end lost 3 bases, the J end lost 0 bases, and 11 bases lay between the germline ends. The CDR3 here is CASSHGGQMNTEAFF. CDR3 in DNA: TGCGCCAGCAGCCATGGCGGACAGATGAACACTGAAGCTTTCTTT.